The 28 T cell receptor beta chains in this list originate from one sample, sequenced in a study of graft-versus-host responses after intestinal transplantation. Intraepithelial lymphocytes and lamina propria lymphocytes were released through processing of graft tissue. The data were produced by immunoSEQ multiplex PCR, yet TCRdb's version contains in-frame clones alone and is incomplete. Counted here are about 63,000 clones, around 90% occurring once; the ten biggest clones make up roughly 1.7%. This specimen was ileum tissue, taken approximately 56 weeks after transplant. These receptors all come from a human patient who received an intestinal transplant, so some T cells may come from the graft donor.

The V gene is TRBV28, the J gene TRBJ1-1, with a possible D match to TRBD1 (6 bases). The CDR3 loop spans 13 amino acids. The V gene lost 3 bases and the J gene lost 2 bases, with 7 bases spanning the gap. CDR1 is MDHEN, CDR2 SYDVKM, per germline. CDR3 protein: CASSLDSNTEAFF. DNA for the CDR3: TGTGCCAGCAGTTTGGACAGCAACACTGAAGCTTTCTTT. Based on the CDR3 plus reference TRBV28 and TRBJ1-1, the full variable domain is DVKVTQSSRYLVKRTGEKVFLECVQDMDHENMFWYRQDPGLGLRLIYFSYDVKMKEKGDIPEGYSVSREKKERFSLILESASTNQTSMYLCASSLDSNTEAFFGQGTRLTVV.

The CDR3 loop reads CASSEYYEQYF. The CDR3 region has the DNA TGTGCCAGCAGTGAATACTACGAGCAGTACTTC. V gene TRBV6-1 combines with J gene TRBJ2-7; D is uncertain. This CDR3 is built from 11 residues. Trimming left V 2 bases short and J 3 bases short, with 2 bases between. Germline V gene data show CDR1 as MNHNS and CDR2 as SASEGT.

The gene calls are TRBV9 and TRBJ2-5; D is ambiguous. The V and J ends lost 2 bases and 1 base respectively, with 6 bases between them. The germline V gene has CDR1 SGDLS and CDR2 YYNGEE. The length of the CDR3 is 13 residues. Here the CDR3 reads CASSVASQETQYF. The CDR3 DNA is TGTGCCAGCAGCGTGGCCAGCCAAGAGACCCAGTACTTC.

Comments on this clone: Other nucleotide sequences from this sample produce the same CDR3. The chain links TRBV28 to TRBJ1-5, with D unclear. Germline values: CDR1 MDHEN, CDR2 SYDVKM. Trimming left V 3 bases short and J 0 bases short, with 3 bases between. The CDR3 contains 13 residues. DNA for the CDR3: TGTGCCAGCAGTTTTGATAGCAATCAGCCCCAGCATTTT. Amino acids: CASSFDSNQPQHF.

The rearrangement uses TRBV2 and TRBJ2-3; 7 nucleotides line up with TRBD1. Germline values: CDR1 SNHLY, CDR2 FYNNEI. The ends lost 7 bases at V and 4 bases at J; junction bases unmatched: 2. The CDR3 runs to 12 residues. CDR3: CASIGGPDTQYF. The CDR3, as DNA: TGTGCCAGCATAGGGGGCCCAGATACGCAGTATTTT.

CDR3 nucleotide sequence: TGCGCCAGCAGACGGGGGGCACAGGGGCGGGGCCCCGGCGGGACCCAGTACTTC. Protein: CASRRGAQGRGPGGTQYF. This sequence joins TRBV4-1 and TRBJ2-5, with D perhaps TRBD1 or TRBD2 (7 bases each). V was pared by 6 bases and J by 7 bases, with 30 bases between. There are 18 residues in the CDR3. Germline V gene lookup returns CDR1 MGHRA and CDR2 YSYEKL.

The chain joins TRBV12-1 to TRBJ1-2; TRBD1 is the table's D call, not checked against the DNA. TRBV12-1 is a documented pseudogene. The CDR3 consists of 14 residues. CDR3 sequence (DNA): TGTGCCAGCAGCGCAAACAGGGCATGGGGTGGCTACACCTTC. As protein: CASSANRAWGGYTF.

This chain uses TRBV23-1 with TRBJ2-3, with D tentatively TRBD1 (6 bases). TRBV23-1 is treated as an ORF (open reading frame) with a function not yet certain. The CDR3 has 16 residues. With 2 bases removed from V and 0 bases from J, the gap between germline ends came to 12 bases. Here the CDR3 DNA reads TGCGCCAGCAGTCAACGACCCAGGGGAAGCACAGATACGCAGTATTTT. This sequence encodes CASSQRPRGSTDTQYF.

CDR3 DNA: TGTGCCAGCAGCAGGGGGACAGGGAACTACGAGCAGTACTTC. Translated: CASSRGTGNYEQYF. This chain uses TRBV9 with TRBJ2-7; 9 bases agree with TRBD1. Trimming removed 4 bases from V and 3 bases from J; junction bases left unmatched: 5. Germline assignment: CDR1 SGDLS and CDR2 YYNGEE. This CDR3 contains 14 residues.

The chain uses TRBV2 and TRBJ1-1; tentatively, D is TRBD1 (5 bases). CDR1 is SNHLY, CDR2 FYNNEI, per germline. The CDR3 length is 13 residues. Trimming removed 7 bases from V and 2 bases from J, with 11 bases in between. CDR3 amino acids: CASNWDFNTEAFF. The CDR3 DNA follows: TGTGCCAGCAACTGGGACTTCAACACTGAAGCTTTCTTT.

The rearrangement uses TRBV23-1 and TRBJ2-7; the D gene is possibly TRBD2 (7 bases). TRBV23-1 is reported as an ORF; its role is uncertain. V gave up 4 bases and J gave up 7 bases, with 20 bases separating them. CDR3 size: 15 residues. CDR3 sequence reads: CASSRPEGGGEEQYF. As DNA, the CDR3 is TGCGCCAGCAGTCGCCCCGAGGGAGGGGGTGAAGAGCAGTACTTC.

This chain links TRBV10-2 with TRBJ2-3, with 7 bases fitting TRBD1. This CDR3 is built from 15 residues. CDR1 is WSHSY and CDR2 is SAAADI in the germline V gene. Trimming at V came to 6 bases and at J to 1 base, leaving 7 bases not matched to a gene. Here the CDR3 reads CASRDRETRTDTQYF. CDR3 coding DNA: TGCGCCAGCAGAGACAGGGAGACACGCACAGATACGCAGTATTTT.

V and J are TRBV11-2 and TRBJ2-1; TRBD2 aligns across 7 bases. The V segment lost 5 bases and the J segment 2 bases; nucleotides outside the gene matches: 6. Looked up from germline, CDR1 is SGHAT and CDR2 is FQNNGV. The CDR3 sequence is 15 residues long. The CDR3 nucleotides are TGTGCCAGCAGCCCGGGACTACCAACCTACAATGAGCAGTTCTTC. Translating gives CASSPGLPTYNEQFF.

The rearrangement links TRBV27 to TRBJ2-7; 7 positions match TRBD1. The CDR3 runs 15 residues. Germline V gene data show CDR1 as MNHEY and CDR2 as SMNVEV (reference sequence). V was clipped by 0 bases and J by 6 bases; unmatched bases: 8. The CDR3 bases are TGTGCCAGCAGTTTATCCGGGACAGCTCCAGGCGAGCAGTACTTC. This gives the protein CASSLSGTAPGEQYF.

The J gene is TRBJ2-7, the V gene TRBV28, with D perhaps being TRBD1 or TRBD2 (6 bases each). Germline V gene data show CDR1 as MDHEN and CDR2 as SYDVKM. The length of the CDR3 is 13 residues. V was shortened by 5 bases and J by 5 bases, with 13 bases between the two germline ends. The CDR3 is CASSPTGRNEQYF. The CDR3 nucleotides are TGTGCCAGCAGTCCCACAGGGAGGAACGAGCAGTACTTC.

V gene TRBV6-5 combines with J gene TRBJ1-4, with 7 bases fitting TRBD1. CDR3 size: 15 residues. The germline V gene encodes CDR1 MNHEY and CDR2 SVGAGI. Germline trimming cut 5 bases from V and 0 bases from J; bases unmatched to any gene: 3. DNA of the CDR3: TGTGCCAGCAGTCTCGACAGGGCAACTAATGAAAAACTGTTTTTT. The encoded protein is CASSLDRATNEKLFF.

This rearrangement joins TRBV5-1 to TRBJ2-7; no clear D gene. CDR1 and CDR2 from the germline V gene are SGHRS and YFSETQ. V gave up 2 bases and J gave up 0 bases, with 9 bases separating them. The CDR3 totals 14 residues. The CDR3 nucleotides are TGCGCCAGCAGCTTTACAGCGAGCTCCTACGAGCAGTACTTC. Translated, it gives CASSFTASSYEQYF.

The V and J genes are TRBV2 and TRBJ2-1; 12 nucleotides agree with TRBD2. The trim removed 5 bases at V and 2 bases at J, leaving 1 base unmatched. The germline V gene has CDR1 SNHLY and CDR2 FYNNEI. The CDR3 is made up of 15 amino acids. The CDR3 loop reads CASSRLAGAYNEQFF. In DNA form, the CDR3 reads TGTGCCAGCAGTCGACTAGCGGGGGCCTACAATGAGCAGTTCTTC.

The rearrangement joins TRBV13 to TRBJ1-4; 12 nucleotides align to TRBD1. The length of the CDR3 is 17 residues. From germline, CDR1 is PRHDT and CDR2 FYEKMQ (reference sequence). The junction had 7 bases not matched to a gene; V was cut back by 4 bases and J by 4 bases. The DNA for the CDR3 is TGTGCCAGCAGCTACGGGACAGGGGGCCGGTATAATGAAAAACTGTTTTTT. Translating gives CASSYGTGGRYNEKLFF.

The chain recombines TRBV7-9 with TRBJ1-4; tentatively, D is TRBD1 (6 bases). Germline V gene data show CDR1 as SEHNR and CDR2 as FQNEAQ (reference sequence). The CDR3 is 16 residues long. With 4 bases removed from V and 8 bases from J, the gap between germline ends came to 20 bases. CDR3 in DNA: TGTGCCAGCAGCTACCTAGGGGGGCAAAAGGAGGAAAAACTGTTTTTT. Its protein is CASSYLGGQKEEKLFF.

This chain uses TRBV15 with TRBJ2-3; D is ambiguous. This CDR3 spans 17 amino acids. The V and J ends lost 0 bases and 2 bases respectively, with 15 bases between them. The germline V gene encodes CDR1 LNHNV and CDR2 YYDKDF (reference sequence). CDR3 bases: TGTGCCACCAGCAGAGAGAGGTCCTCACCCTTCACAGATACGCAGTATTTT. Its translation: CATSRERSSPFTDTQYF.

The rearrangement uses TRBV5-4 and TRBJ2-5, with TRBD2 matching over 11 bases. V was pared by 4 bases and J by 5 bases, with 10 bases of the junction left unmatched. The CDR3 spans 16 residues. CDR1 is SGHNT, CDR2 YYREEE, per germline (reference sequence). In DNA, the CDR3 is TGTGCCAGCAGCCCCGATAGCGGGAGGGCCAGGGAGACCCAGTACTTC. Translated, it gives CASSPDSGRARETQYF.

On this clone: The same CDR3 can be traced to other DNA sequences in this sample. The chain has TRBV2 and TRBJ1-4; D might be TRBD1 (5 bases). CDR3 length: 13 residues. Germline assignment: CDR1 SNHLY and CDR2 FYNNEI. Between the trimmed V and J ends, which lost 4 bases and 7 bases, there was a span of 10 bases. The CDR3 DNA sequence: TGTGCCAGCAGTGTATTGGGGGGTGAAAAACTGTTTTTT. The encoded protein is CASSVLGGEKLFF.

V and J are TRBV5-1 and TRBJ2-5, with 13 bases identical to TRBD2. Germline V gene sequence: CDR1 SGHRS, CDR2 YFSETQ. The CDR3 spans 15 residues. The junction had 6 bases not matched to a gene; V was cut back by 6 bases and J by 4 bases. Here the CDR3 DNA reads TGCGCCAGCACCAAACTAGCGGGAGGGGGAGAGACCCAGTACTTC. It codes for CASTKLAGGGETQYF.

This chain connects TRBV28 to TRBJ2-7; 7 bases agree with TRBD2. Germline V gene data show CDR1 as MDHEN and CDR2 as SYDVKM. The CDR3 runs to 15 residues. Germline trimming cut 2 bases from V and 1 base from J; bases unmatched to any gene: 5. The CDR3 protein is CASSLNRDYSYEQYF. DNA of the CDR3: TGTGCCAGCAGTTTAAACCGGGACTATTCCTACGAGCAGTACTTC.

The rearrangement links TRBV7-2 to TRBJ1-6; TRBD1 is a possible D gene (5 bases). CDR3 length: 13 amino acids. Trimming took 10 bases from V and 6 from J, leaving 13 bases between them. CDR1 is SGHTA, CDR2 FQGNSA, per germline. The DNA of the CDR3 is TGTGCCACCGCGGGGGGGTGTAATTCACCCCTCCACTTT. Protein product: CATAGGCNSPLHF. The full variable domain, in which reference TRBV7-2 and TRBJ1-6 provide the parts outside the CDR3, is GAGVSQSPSNKVTEKGKDVELRCDPISGHTALYWYRQSLGQGLEFLIYFQGNSAPDKSGLPSDRFSAERTGGSVSTLTIQRTQQEDSAVYLCATAGGCNSPLHFGNGTRLTVT.

This rearrangement joins TRBV6-5 to TRBJ1-1, with no clear D. CDR1 MNHEY and CDR2 SVGAGI come from the germline V gene. Trimming shortened V by 5 bases and J by 0 bases, and 7 bases separated the two germline ends. This CDR3 has 13 amino acids. The CDR3 DNA reads as TGTGCCAGCAGTCATAGTATGAACACTGAAGCTTTCTTT. It is translated as CASSHSMNTEAFF.

The chain combines TRBV4-1 with TRBJ2-5; 7 bases align to TRBD2. This CDR3 has 14 amino acids. The germline gives CDR1 MGHRA, CDR2 YSYEKL. With V trimmed by 4 bases and J by 1 base, 3 bases remained unmatched. CDR3 sequence (DNA): TGCGCCAGCAGCCTATGGACTAGCCAAGAGACCCAGTACTTC. It specifies CASSLWTSQETQYF.